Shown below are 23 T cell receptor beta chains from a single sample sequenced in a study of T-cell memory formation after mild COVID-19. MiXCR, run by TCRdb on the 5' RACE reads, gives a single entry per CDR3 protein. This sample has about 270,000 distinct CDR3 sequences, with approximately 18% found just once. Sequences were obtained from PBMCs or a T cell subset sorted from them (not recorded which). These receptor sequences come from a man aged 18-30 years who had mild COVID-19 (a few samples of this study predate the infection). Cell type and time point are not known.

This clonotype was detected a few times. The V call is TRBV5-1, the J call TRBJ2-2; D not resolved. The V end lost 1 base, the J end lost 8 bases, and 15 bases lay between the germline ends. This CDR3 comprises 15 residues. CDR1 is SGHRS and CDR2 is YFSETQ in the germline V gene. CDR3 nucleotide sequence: TGCGCCAGCAGCTTGTCCCGCACCCAAGGGGGGGAGCTGTTTTTT. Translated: CASSLSRTQGGELFF.

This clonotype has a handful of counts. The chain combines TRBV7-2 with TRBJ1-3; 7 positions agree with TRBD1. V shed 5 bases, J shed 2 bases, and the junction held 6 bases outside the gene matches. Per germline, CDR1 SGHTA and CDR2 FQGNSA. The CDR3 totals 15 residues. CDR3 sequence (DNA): TGTGCCAGCAGCCCACAGGGGATCCCTGGAAACACCATATATTTT. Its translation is CASSPQGIPGNTIYF. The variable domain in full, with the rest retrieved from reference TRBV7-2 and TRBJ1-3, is GAGVSQSPSNKVTEKGKDVELRCDPISGHTALYWYRQSLGQGLEFLIYFQGNSAPDKSGLPSDRFSAERTGGSVSTLTIQRTQQEDSAVYLCASSPQGIPGNTIYFGEGSWLTVV.

The CDR3 nucleotides are TGTGCCAGCAGCTCCTACCTCAGGGGAAACGACAATGAGCAGTTCTTC. Translated: CASSSYLRGNDNEQFF. The chain combines TRBV27 with TRBJ2-1, with a tentative D call TRBD1 (6 bases). The CDR3 runs 16 residues. The germline V and J ends were trimmed by 6 bases and 5 bases, with 20 bases remaining between them. Germline V CDR1 and CDR2: MNHEY, SMNVEV (reference sequence).

CDR3 DNA: TGTGCCAGCAGCGTAAACACAGGGAATGAGCAGTTCTTC. Its protein is CASSVNTGNEQFF. This chain joins TRBV9 and TRBJ2-1, with D tentatively TRBD1 (6 bases). Trimming pared 1 base from V and 7 bases from J, leaving 9 bases between. The CDR3 extends over 13 amino acids. The V gene's germline CDR1 is SGDLS and CDR2 YYNGEE.

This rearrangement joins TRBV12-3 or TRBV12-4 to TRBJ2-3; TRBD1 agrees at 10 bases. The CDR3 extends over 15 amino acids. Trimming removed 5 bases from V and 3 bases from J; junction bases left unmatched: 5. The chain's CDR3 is CASSGTGAGTDTQYF. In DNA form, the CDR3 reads TGTGCCAGCAGTGGGACAGGGGCGGGTACAGATACGCAGTATTTT.

This CDR3 reads CASSPRGQELSGNTIYF. The DNA for the CDR3 is TGTGCCAGCTCACCGAGGGGACAGGAGCTCTCTGGAAACACCATATATTTT. The rearrangement joins TRBV18 to TRBJ1-3, with 8 bases aligning to TRBD1. The V segment lost 3 bases and the J segment 0 bases; nucleotides outside the gene matches: 7. Germline V gives CDR1 KGHSH, CDR2 LQKENI. The CDR3 totals 17 residues.

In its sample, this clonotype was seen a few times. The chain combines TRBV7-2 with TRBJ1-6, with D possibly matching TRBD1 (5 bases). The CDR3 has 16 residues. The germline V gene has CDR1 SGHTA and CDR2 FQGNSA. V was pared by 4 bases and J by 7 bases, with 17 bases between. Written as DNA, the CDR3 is TGTGCCAGCAGCTCCCTTAACGTTCAGGGAAATTCACCCCTCCACTTT. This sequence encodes CASSSLNVQGNSPLHF.

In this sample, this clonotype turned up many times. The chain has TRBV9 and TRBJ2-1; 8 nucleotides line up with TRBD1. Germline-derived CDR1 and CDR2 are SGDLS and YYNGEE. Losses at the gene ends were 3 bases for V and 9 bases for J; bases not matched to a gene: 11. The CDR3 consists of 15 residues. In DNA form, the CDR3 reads TGTGCCAGCAGCGGTCTTGCTACAGGGGGTGGTGAGCAGTTCTTC. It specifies CASSGLATGGGEQFF.

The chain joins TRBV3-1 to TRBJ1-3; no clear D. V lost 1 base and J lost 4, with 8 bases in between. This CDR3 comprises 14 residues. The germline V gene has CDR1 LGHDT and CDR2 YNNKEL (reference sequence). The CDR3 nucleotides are TGTGCCAGCAGCCAAGCCCGCCCAGGAAACACCATATATTTT. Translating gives CASSQARPGNTIYF. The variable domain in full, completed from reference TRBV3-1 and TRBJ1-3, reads DTAVSQTPKYLVTQMGNDKSIKCEQNLGHDTMYWYKQDSKKFLKIMFSYNNKELIINETVPNRFSPKSPDKAHLNLHINSLELGDSAVYFCASSQARPGNTIYFGEGSWLTVV.

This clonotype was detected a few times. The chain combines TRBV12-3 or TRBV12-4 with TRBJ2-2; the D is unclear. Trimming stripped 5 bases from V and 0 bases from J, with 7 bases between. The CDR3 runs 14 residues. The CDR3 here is CASSPTTNTGELFF. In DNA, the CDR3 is TGTGCCAGCAGTCCGACAACGAACACCGGGGAGCTGTTTTTT.

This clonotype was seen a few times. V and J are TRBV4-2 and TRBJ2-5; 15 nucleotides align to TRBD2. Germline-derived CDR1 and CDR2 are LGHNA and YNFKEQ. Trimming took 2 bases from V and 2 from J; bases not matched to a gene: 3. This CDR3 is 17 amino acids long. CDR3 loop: CASSQRGLAGGQETQYF. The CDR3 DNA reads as TGTGCCAGCAGCCAACGGGGACTAGCGGGGGGACAAGAGACCCAGTACTTC.

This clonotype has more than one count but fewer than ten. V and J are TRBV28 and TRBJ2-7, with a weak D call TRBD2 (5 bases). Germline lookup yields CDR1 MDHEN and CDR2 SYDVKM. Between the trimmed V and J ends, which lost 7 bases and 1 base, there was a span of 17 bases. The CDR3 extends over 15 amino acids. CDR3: CASNPAGVGSYEQYV. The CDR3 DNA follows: TGTGCCAGCAACCCGGCCGGGGTGGGATCCTACGAGCAGTACGTC.

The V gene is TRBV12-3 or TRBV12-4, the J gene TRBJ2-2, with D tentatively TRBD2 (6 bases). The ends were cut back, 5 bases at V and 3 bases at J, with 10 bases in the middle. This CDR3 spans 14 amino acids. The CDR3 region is CASSRGSDTGELFF. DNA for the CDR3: TGTGCCAGCAGTCGGGGGTCAGACACCGGGGAGCTGTTTTTT.

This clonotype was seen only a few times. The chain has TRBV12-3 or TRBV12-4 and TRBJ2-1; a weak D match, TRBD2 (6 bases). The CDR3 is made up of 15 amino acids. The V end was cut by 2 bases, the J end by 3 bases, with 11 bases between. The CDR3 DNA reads TGTGCCAGCAGTTTAACGGGGGTTAACTACAATGAGCAGTTCTTC. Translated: CASSLTGVNYNEQFF.

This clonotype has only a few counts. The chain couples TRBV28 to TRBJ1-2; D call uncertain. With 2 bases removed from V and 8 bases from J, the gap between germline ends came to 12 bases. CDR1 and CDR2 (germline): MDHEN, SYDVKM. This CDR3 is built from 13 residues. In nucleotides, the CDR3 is TGTGCCAGCAGTTTAAGAGGGATGCGAGGCTACACCTTC. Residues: CASSLRGMRGYTF.

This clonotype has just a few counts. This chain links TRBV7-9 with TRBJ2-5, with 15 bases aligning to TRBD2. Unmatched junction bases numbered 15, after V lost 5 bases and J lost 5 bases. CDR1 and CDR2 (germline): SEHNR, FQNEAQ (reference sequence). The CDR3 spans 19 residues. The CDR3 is CASSQGLAGGNLLQETQYF. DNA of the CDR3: TGTGCCAGCAGCCAGGGACTAGCGGGGGGTAACCTCCTGCAGGAGACCCAGTACTTC. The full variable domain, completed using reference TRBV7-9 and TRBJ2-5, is DTGVSQNPRHKITKRGQNVTFRCDPISEHNRLYWYRQTLGQGPEFLTYFQNEAQLEKSRLLSDRFSAERPKGSFSTLEIQRTEQGDSAMYLCASSQGLAGGNLLQETQYFGPGTRLLVL.

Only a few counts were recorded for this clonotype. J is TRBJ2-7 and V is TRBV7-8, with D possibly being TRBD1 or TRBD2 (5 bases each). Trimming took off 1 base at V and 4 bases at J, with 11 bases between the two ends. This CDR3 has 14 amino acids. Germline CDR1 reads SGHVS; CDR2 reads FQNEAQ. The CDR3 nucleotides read TGTGCCAGCAGCTTAGAGGGTTGGGGGTACGAGCAGTACTTC. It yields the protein CASSLEGWGYEQYF. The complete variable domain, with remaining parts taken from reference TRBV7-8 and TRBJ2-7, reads GAGVSQSPRYKVAKRGQDVALRCDPISGHVSLFWYQQALGQGPEFLTYFQNEAQLDKSGLPSDRFFAERPEGSVSTLKIQRTQQEDSAVYLCASSLEGWGYEQYFGPGTRLTVT.

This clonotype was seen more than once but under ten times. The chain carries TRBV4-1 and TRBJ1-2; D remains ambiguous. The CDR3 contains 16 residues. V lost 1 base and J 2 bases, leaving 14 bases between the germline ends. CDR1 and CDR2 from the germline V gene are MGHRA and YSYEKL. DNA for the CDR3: TGCGCCAGCAGCCAAGGAGCGGTAAATTTCAACTATGGCTACACCTTC. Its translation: CASSQGAVNFNYGYTF.

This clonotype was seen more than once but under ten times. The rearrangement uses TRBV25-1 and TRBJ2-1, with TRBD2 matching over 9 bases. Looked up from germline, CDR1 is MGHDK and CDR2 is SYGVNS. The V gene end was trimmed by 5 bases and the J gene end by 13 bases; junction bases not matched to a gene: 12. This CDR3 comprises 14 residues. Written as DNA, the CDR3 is TGTGCCAGCAGTTTTAGCGGGGGTGGGTTTCTCCAGTTCTTC. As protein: CASSFSGGGFLQFF.

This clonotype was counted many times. CDR3 nucleotides: TGTGCCAGCAGCCCGGGACTGCCCTCCTACAATGAGCAGTTCTTC. This sequence encodes CASSPGLPSYNEQFF. The genes are TRBV11-1 and TRBJ2-1, with a possible D match to TRBD2 (6 bases). Between the trimmed V and J ends, which lost 5 bases and 0 bases, there was a span of 11 bases. CDR1 and CDR2 (germline): SGHAT, FQDESV (reference sequence). CDR3 length: 15 amino acids.

The CDR3 protein is CASSLVGEGNQPQHF. In DNA form, the CDR3 reads TGTGCCAGCAGCTTAGTGGGGGAGGGCAATCAGCCCCAGCATTTT. The chain recombines TRBV7-2 with TRBJ1-5, with D perhaps matching TRBD1 (5 bases). This CDR3 has 15 amino acids. Germline-derived CDR1 and CDR2 are SGHTA and FQGNSA. Trimming shortened V by 1 base and J by 2 bases, and 9 bases separated the two germline ends.

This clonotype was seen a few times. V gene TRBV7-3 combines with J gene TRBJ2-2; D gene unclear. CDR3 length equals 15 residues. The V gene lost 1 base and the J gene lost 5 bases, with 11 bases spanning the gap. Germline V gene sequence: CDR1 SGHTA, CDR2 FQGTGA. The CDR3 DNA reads TGTGCCAGCAGCTTAAACCCTCCCGGGACCGGGGAGCTGTTTTTT. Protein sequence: CASSLNPPGTGELFF.

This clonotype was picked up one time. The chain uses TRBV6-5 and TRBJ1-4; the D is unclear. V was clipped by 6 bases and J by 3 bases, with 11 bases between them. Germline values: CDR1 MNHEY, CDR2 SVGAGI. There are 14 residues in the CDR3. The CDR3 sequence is CASRPENPNEKLFF. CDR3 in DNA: TGTGCCAGCAGGCCAGAGAACCCTAATGAAAAACTGTTTTTT.